Listed below are T cell receptor beta chains from one sample, sequenced in a study. TCRdb re-called the 5' RACE reads through MiXCR, storing one row per CDR3 protein. The data contain several thousand distinct CDR3 sequences, 36% of them singletons. Sequenced material: tumor-infiltrating memory CD4+ T cells sorted from the breast tumor. The source is a female donor with breast cancer. Both conserved end residues are part of each CDR3. The D gene is left open where the match is weak. Clone size is not always given. Where it is, it says once, few, many or a class for expanded clones.

>NA|TRBJ2-2|NA|TRBV7-2
CANSLRPSGELFF
TGTGCCAACAGCTTACGCCCCTCCGGGGAGCTGTTTTTT
>NA|TRBJ2-7|NA|TRBV20-1
CSAPSWKWGSYEQYF
TGCAGTGCTCCCAGCTGGAAGTGGGGCTCCTACGAGCAGTACTTC
>medium-sized|TRBJ2-3|NA|TRBV5-1
CASSPEWSADTQYF
TGCGCCAGCAGCCCTGAATGGAGCGCAGATACGCAGTATTTT
>large|TRBJ2-1|TRBD2|TRBV7-9
CASSPTSGNYNEQFF
TGTGCCAGCAGCCCTACTAGCGGAAACTACAATGAGCAGTTCTTC
>medium-sized|TRBJ1-3|NA|TRBV18
CASSPMGESSGNTIYF
TGTGCCAGCTCACCAATGGGCGAATCCTCTGGAAACACCATATATTTT
>few|TRBJ2-2|TRBD1|TRBV19
CATRSTGVTGELFF
TGTGCCACTAGATCAACAGGGGTCACCGGGGAGCTGTTTTTT
>many|TRBJ2-4|NA|TRBV28
CASSLWKLTQGFGKNIQYF
TGTGCCAGCAGTTTATGGAAACTCACACAGGGTTTTGGCAAAAACATTCAGTACTTC
>medium-sized|TRBJ2-5|NA|TRBV7-2
CASSFMGRETQYF
TGTGCCAGCAGCTTTATGGGACGGGAGACCCAGTACTTC
>many|TRBJ1-1|TRBD1|TRBV12-3/TRBV12-4
CASSLVGTASPEAFF
TGTGCCAGCAGTCTCGTGGGGACAGCCTCTCCTGAAGCTTTCTTT
>NA|TRBJ2-1|TRBD2|TRBV5-4
CASSSELAASYNEQFF
TGTGCCAGCAGCTCCGAACTAGCGGCCTCCTACAATGAGCAGTTCTTC
>many|TRBJ1-5|NA|TRBV28
CASTLGTPSNQPQHF
TGTGCCAGCACCCTTGGGACACCTAGCAATCAGCCCCAGCATTTT
>NA|TRBJ1-2|NA|TRBV28
CASSSSRGEANYGHTF
TGTGCCAGCAGTTCCTCTCGGGGGGAAGCTAACTATGGCCACACCTTC
>NA|TRBJ2-7|NA|TRBV29-1
CSFRSGYEQYF
TGCAGCTTCCGTAGCGGTTACGAGCAGTACTTC
>few|TRBJ2-1|NA|TRBV5-1
CASSLVGAINEQFF
TGCGCCAGCAGCTTGGTTGGGGCGATCAATGAGCAGTTCTTC
>NA|TRBJ2-3|NA|TRBV6-2/TRBV6-3
CASTIQGRSTDTQYF
TGTGCCAGCACCATACAGGGAAGGAGTACAGATACGCAGTATTTT
>NA|TRBJ1-1|TRBD1|TRBV5-1
CASSLRDRPTRMNTEAFF
TGCGCCAGCAGCTTACGGGACAGACCTACTAGAATGAACACTGAAGCTTTCTTT
>many|TRBJ1-1|NA|TRBV18
CASSPLDRNTEAFF
TGTGCCAGCTCACCTTTGGACAGGAACACTGAAGCTTTCTTT
>NA|TRBJ2-3|NA|TRBV7-3
CASSSRGRDTTDTQYF
TGTGCCAGCAGCTCCAGGGGTCGGGATACCACAGATACGCAGTATTTT
>many|TRBJ2-7|NA|TRBV27
CASSSGTYSSYEQYF
TGTGCCAGCAGTTCGGGAACTTACAGCTCCTACGAGCAGTACTTC
>NA|TRBJ2-7|NA|TRBV25-1
CASSARGSYEQYF
TGTGCCAGCAGTGCCAGGGGTTCCTACGAGCAGTACTTC
>medium-sized|TRBJ2-3|TRBD2|TRBV4-1
CASSQGAGVVPPNMAQYF
TGCGCCAGCAGCCAGGGCGCGGGGGTGGTCCCCCCGAATATGGCGCAGTATTTT
>once|TRBJ1-2|TRBD1|TRBV6-5
CASSPSRGRRGYGYTF
TGTGCCAGCAGTCCCTCCAGGGGGCGCAGGGGCTATGGCTACACCTTC
>many|TRBJ2-5|NA|TRBV3-1
CASSQQETAGRGETQYF
TGTGCCAGCAGCCAACAGGAGACAGCGGGGAGGGGGGAGACCCAGTACTTC
>few|TRBJ2-4|NA|TRBV12-5
CASGPPGLNIQYF
TGTGCTAGTGGTCCCCCGGGACTTAACATTCAGTACTTC
>once|TRBJ2-1|TRBD2|TRBV7-6
CASSQASGLAWGNEQFF
TGTGCCAGCAGCCAGGCGTCCGGACTAGCATGGGGCAATGAGCAGTTCTTC
>large|TRBJ2-5|NA|TRBV20-1
CSARRDTAGETQYF
TGCAGTGCTAGACGGGACACCGCCGGGGAGACCCAGTACTTC
>few|TRBJ2-5|TRBD1|TRBV7-7
CASSRQGAIQETQYF
TGTGCCAGCAGCCGGCAGGGGGCCATCCAGGAGACCCAGTACTTC
>NA|TRBJ2-1|TRBD2|TRBV12-3/TRBV12-4
CASSLNVGLAGNPSYNEQFF
TGTGCCAGCAGTTTAAATGTAGGACTAGCGGGTAACCCCTCCTACAACGAGCAGTTCTTC
>NA|TRBJ2-4|TRBD1|TRBV5-1
CASSPTNLRTGFLAKNIQYF
TGCGCCAGCAGCCCCACCAACCTTCGGACAGGGTTTCTAGCCAAAAACATTCAGTACTTC
>NA|TRBJ2-2|TRBD2|TRBV6-1
CASSKLAGNPGELFF
TGTGCCAGCTCAAAGTTAGCGGGAAACCCCGGGGAGCTGTTTTTT
>NA|TRBJ1-2|NA|TRBV6-5
CASSRHANYGYTF
TGTGCCAGCAGTCGGCACGCTAACTATGGCTACACCTTC
>few|TRBJ2-7|NA|TRBV18
CASSPLDQYEQYF
TGTGCCAGCTCACCCTTGGACCAGTACGAGCAGTACTTC
>NA|TRBJ1-2|TRBD1|TRBV28
CASSLTGAYGCTF
TGTGCCAGCAGTCTAACAGGGGCCTATGGCTGCACCTTC
>few|TRBJ2-6|NA|TRBV5-4
CASSLDISGANVLTF
TGTGCCAGCAGCTTAGATATCTCTGGGGCCAACGTCCTGACTTTC
>NA|TRBJ2-1|TRBD2|TRBV2
CASRPGLAGVRDEQFF
TGTGCCAGCAGACCGGGACTAGCGGGAGTAAGGGATGAGCAGTTCTTC
>NA|TRBJ1-1|NA|TRBV7-2
CASSIMTDQNNEAFF
TGTGCCAGCAGCATCATGACAGACCAGAACAATGAAGCTTTCTTT
>NA|TRBJ2-7|NA|TRBV5-6
CASSFGVRSYEQYF
TGTGCCAGCAGCTTTGGTGTCCGCTCCTACGAGCAGTACTTC
>NA|TRBJ2-7|TRBD2|TRBV25-1
CASSEGGTGGDEQYF
TGTGCCAGCAGTGAAGGGGGAACGGGAGGCGATGAGCAGTACTTC
>few|TRBJ1-5|NA|TRBV6-5
CASSYSADAGQPQHF
TGTGCCAGCAGTTACTCAGCCGACGCGGGACAGCCCCAGCATTTT
>many|TRBJ1-1|NA|TRBV7-2
CASILTRVSEAFF
TGTGCCAGCATTCTTACCAGGGTGTCTGAAGCTTTCTTT
>many|TRBJ2-1|TRBD2|TRBV12-3/TRBV12-4
CASSFNLAGDGEQFF
TGTGCCAGCAGTTTTAACCTAGCGGGAGACGGTGAGCAGTTCTTC
>few|TRBJ2-7|TRBD2|TRBV4-1
CASSQAGGKVYEQYF
TGCGCCAGCAGCCAGGCCGGGGGGAAAGTCTACGAGCAGTACTTC
>NA|TRBJ1-3|NA|TRBV12-3/TRBV12-4
CASSTGALAANTIYF
TGTGCCAGCAGTACTGGGGCACTAGCGGCAAACACCATATATTTT
>many|TRBJ1-2|NA|TRBV20-1
CSALGQHYGYTF
TGCAGTGCTCTAGGACAGCACTATGGCTACACCTTC
>NA|TRBJ1-3|NA|TRBV5-1
CASASMNSGNTIYF
TGCGCCAGCGCATCAATGAACTCTGGAAACACCATATATTTC
>medium-sized|TRBJ2-7|NA|TRBV4-1
CASSQGGVGVSYEQYF
TGCGCCAGCAGTCAAGGGGGAGTTGGAGTCTCCTACGAGCAGTACTTC
>many|TRBJ2-4|NA|TRBV5-1
CASSLSQGFAKNIQYF
TGCGCCAGCAGCTTATCCCAGGGTTTCGCCAAAAACATTCAGTACTTC
>NA|TRBJ1-2|TRBD1|TRBV4-1
CASSRTGGANYGYTF
TGCGCCAGCAGCCGAACAGGGGGCGCCAACTATGGCTACACCTTC
>NA|TRBJ2-1|TRBD2|TRBV12-3/TRBV12-4
CANSGTSGRSNEQFF
TGTGCCAACTCCGGGACTAGCGGGAGGTCCAATGAGCAGTTCTTC
>many|TRBJ1-1|NA|TRBV18
CASSPVFPEAFF
TGTGCCAGCTCACCAGTGTTCCCTGAAGCTTTCTTT
>few|TRBJ2-6|TRBD1|TRBV18
CASSPFGLVGTGGTGANVLTF
TGTGCCAGCTCACCATTTGGGCTAGTAGGGACAGGGGGCACTGGGGCCAACGTCCTGACTTTC
>medium-sized|TRBJ1-5|NA|TRBV5-1
CASSGGSNQPQHF
TGCGCCAGCAGCGGCGGTAGCAATCAGCCCCAGCATTTT
>NA|TRBJ2-1|NA|TRBV6-2/TRBV6-3
CASSSIFFGRGSNEQLF
NA